This T cell receptor (beta chain) was identified in a study of shared clonotypes between healthy human individuals. About the study: Serving as donors were two women and three men, whose ages spanned 18 to 49. The study's findings and limits: Among non-shared clonotypes, generation probabilities were lower than among those shared by all four donors.

J lost 2 bases, V lost 6 bases, and 8 bases had no gene match. This CDR3 comprises 15 residues. Germline-derived CDR1 and CDR2 are MNHEY and SMNVEV (reference sequence). Assay used: immunoSEQ multiplex PCR; TCRdb lists only in-frame clones, some missing. Seen here are under 2.5 million clones, under 95% observed once, and the top ten hold approximately 0.4%. Splitting the CD4+ cells yielded a CD45RA+ naive subset and a CD45RA-negative memory subset. A note on this clone: What it recognizes is unknown.

Source material: naive CD4+ T cells from PBMCs. Subset defined: CD45RA+ positively selected. The rearrangement joins TRBV27 to TRBJ2-5, with TRBD2 matching over 8 bases. This clonotype was sampled from a man younger than 30 in good health. Some clones in this sample may be carry-over from other donors' samples. CDR3 sequence reads: CASSISGGVQETQYF. The DNA of the CDR3 is TGTGCCAGCAGCATCTCGGGAGGGGTACAAGAGACCCAGTACTTC.